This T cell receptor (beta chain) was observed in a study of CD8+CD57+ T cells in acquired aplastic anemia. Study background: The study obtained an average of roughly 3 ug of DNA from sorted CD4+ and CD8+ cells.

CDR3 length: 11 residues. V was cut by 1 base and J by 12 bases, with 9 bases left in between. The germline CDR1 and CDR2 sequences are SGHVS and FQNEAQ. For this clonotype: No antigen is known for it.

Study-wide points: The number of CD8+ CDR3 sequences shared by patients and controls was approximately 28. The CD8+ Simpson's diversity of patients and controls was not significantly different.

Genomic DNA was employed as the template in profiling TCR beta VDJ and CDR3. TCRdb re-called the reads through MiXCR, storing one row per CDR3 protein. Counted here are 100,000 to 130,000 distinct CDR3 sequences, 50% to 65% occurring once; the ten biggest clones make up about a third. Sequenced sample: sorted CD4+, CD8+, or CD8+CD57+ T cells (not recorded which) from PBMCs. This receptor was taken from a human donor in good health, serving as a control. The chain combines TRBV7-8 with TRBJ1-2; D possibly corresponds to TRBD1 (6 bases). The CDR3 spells CASSLGQGNTF. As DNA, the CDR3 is TGTGCCAGCAGCTTAGGCCAGGGGAACACCTTC.